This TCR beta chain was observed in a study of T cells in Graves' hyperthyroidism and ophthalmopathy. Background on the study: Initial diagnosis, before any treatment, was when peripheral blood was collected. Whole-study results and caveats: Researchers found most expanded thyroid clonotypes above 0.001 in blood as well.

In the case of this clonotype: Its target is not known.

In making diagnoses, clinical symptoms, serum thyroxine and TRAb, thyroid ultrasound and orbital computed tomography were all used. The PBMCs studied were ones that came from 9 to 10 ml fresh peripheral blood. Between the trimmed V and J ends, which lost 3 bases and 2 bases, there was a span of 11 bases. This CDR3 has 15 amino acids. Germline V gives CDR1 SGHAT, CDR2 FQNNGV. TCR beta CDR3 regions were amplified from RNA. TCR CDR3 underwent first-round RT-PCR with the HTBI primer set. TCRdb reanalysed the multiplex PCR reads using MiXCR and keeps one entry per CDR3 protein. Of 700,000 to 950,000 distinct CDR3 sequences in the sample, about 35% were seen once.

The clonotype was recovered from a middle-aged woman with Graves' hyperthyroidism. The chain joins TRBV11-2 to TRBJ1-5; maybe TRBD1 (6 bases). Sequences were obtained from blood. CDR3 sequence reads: CASSFQTGGNQPQHF. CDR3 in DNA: TGTGCCAGCAGCTTTCAGACAGGAGGCAATCAGCCCCAGCATTTT.